In its sample, the clone carrying this TCR beta chain was seen a few times. This sample is drawn from a study of blood T cell repertoires in COVID-19. Participants came from some 23 US areas, aged about 18 to 100 years. Grouping used clinical history reported by participants in a survey and questionnaire. Recovery meant two consecutive negative NP/OP PCR tests, professional clearance, or resolved symptoms. The CDR3 loop spans 15 amino acids. V gave up 5 bases and J gave up 10 bases, with 18 bases separating them. CDR1 LNHDA and CDR2 SQIVND come from the germline V gene (reference sequence). The repertoire was sequenced with immunoSEQ multiplex PCR; TCRdb's copy has only in-frame clones and lacks some. The data show around 310,000 clones, around 92% seen once.

The sequence came from a woman in her 30s who had recovered from COVID-19. Sequenced: PBMCs or T cells enriched from blood (not recorded which). The V call is TRBV19, the J call TRBJ1-6; D may be TRBD1 (6 bases). This chain's CDR3 is CASSLQIRGVSPLHF. The CDR3 DNA is TGTGCCAGTAGTCTACAGATCAGGGGAGTATCACCCCTCCACTTT.